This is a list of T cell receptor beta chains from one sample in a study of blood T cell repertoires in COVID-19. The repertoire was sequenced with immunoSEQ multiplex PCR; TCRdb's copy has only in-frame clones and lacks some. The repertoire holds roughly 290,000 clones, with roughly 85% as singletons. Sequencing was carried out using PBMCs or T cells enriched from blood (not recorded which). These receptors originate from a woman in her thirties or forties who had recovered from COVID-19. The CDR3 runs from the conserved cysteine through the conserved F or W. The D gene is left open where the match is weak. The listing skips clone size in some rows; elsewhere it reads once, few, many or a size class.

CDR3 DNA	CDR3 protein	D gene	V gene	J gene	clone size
TGTGCCAGCAGAAATCGTGGTAGGGGGCAGGGTGGAAACACCATATATTTT	CASRNRGRGQGGNTIYF	TRBD1	TRBV28	TRBJ1-3	NA
TGTGCCAGCAGCTCCCGTTACAATGAGCAGTTCTTC	CASSSRYNEQFF	NA	TRBV7-9	TRBJ2-1	NA
TGTGCCAGCAGTCTAGGGACAGGGTACACCGGGGAGCTGTTTTTT	CASSLGTGYTGELFF	TRBD1	TRBV27	TRBJ2-2	NA
TGTGCCAGCAGCTGGGCTAGCGTCGACACCGGGGAGCTGTTTTTT	CASSWASVDTGELFF	NA	TRBV7-9	TRBJ2-2	NA
TGTGCCAGCAGCCGCGGACTAGCGGGAGACGGGGAGCTGTTTTTT	CASSRGLAGDGELFF	TRBD2	TRBV5-4	TRBJ2-2	NA
TGTGCCAGCAGCCTACGGGACAGGGGCTACAATGAGCAGTTCTTC	CASSLRDRGYNEQFF	TRBD1	TRBV5-6	TRBJ2-1	NA
TGTGCCAGCAGCCCCACGGGAGGGGGGACAGCTCTCTATGGCTACACCTTC	CASSPTGGGTALYGYTF	TRBD1	TRBV7-8	TRBJ1-2	few
TGTGCCAGCAGTCTAATGACTAGCGGGAGCTACAATGAGCAGTTCTTC	CASSLMTSGSYNEQFF	TRBD2	TRBV28	TRBJ2-1	NA
TGTGCCAGCTTATTCACAGGGGAGCCCGGGGAGCAGTACTTC	CASLFTGEPGEQYF	TRBD1	TRBV27	TRBJ2-7	few
TGTGCCAGCAGTTGGTCGGGACAGGGTCATGAAAAACTGTTTTTT	CASSWSGQGHEKLFF	TRBD1	TRBV6-5	TRBJ1-4	NA
TGTGCCAGAAGCGTAGGGGACAGGAATACCTACGAGCAGTACTTC	CARSVGDRNTYEQYF	TRBD1	TRBV5-3	TRBJ2-7	NA
TGTGCCACCAGCAGAGTCTCTCAGGGGCGCGGATTCTCCTACAATGAGCAGTTCTTC	CATSRVSQGRGFSYNEQFF	NA	TRBV15	TRBJ2-1	once
TGTGCCAGCAGTGAACGGGGGAACTATGGCTACACCTTC	CASSERGNYGYTF	NA	TRBV6-1	TRBJ1-2	NA
TGCGCCAGCAGCTCCCGGGCCCAAGGAGGAAACACCGGGGAGCTGTTTTTT	CASSSRAQGGNTGELFF	NA	TRBV5-1	TRBJ2-2	NA
TGTGCCACTACGGGGAACACTGAAGCTTTCTTT	CATTGNTEAFF	NA	TRBV7-9	TRBJ1-1	NA
TGTGCCAGCTGCAGGGGATATGAAAAACTGTTTTTT	CASCRGYEKLFF	NA	TRBV28	TRBJ1-4	once
TGTGCCAGCAGCCAGCGGGGACTTGGGGCGGGAGAGACCCAGTACTTC	CASSQRGLGAGETQYF	NA	TRBV3-1/TRBV3-2	TRBJ2-5	NA
TGTGCCAGCAGCCTCTTGCACTACCTCTACGAGCAGTACTTC	CASSLLHYLYEQYF	NA	TRBV11-3	TRBJ2-7	NA
TGTGCCAGCAGTTTTTTGGCAAACACCGGGGAGCTGTTTTTT	CASSFLANTGELFF	NA	TRBV27	TRBJ2-2	NA
TGTGCCAGCAGTTCGGGACTCCACACCGGGGAGCTGTTTTTT	CASSSGLHTGELFF	NA	TRBV27	TRBJ2-2	few
TGTGCCAGCAGCCGGGTTTCCTCTGGGGCCAACGTCCTGACTTTC	CASSRVSSGANVLTF	NA	TRBV6-5	TRBJ2-6	NA
TGTGCCAGCAGAGGACAGTCCTGGGGTAATTCACCCCTCCACTTT	CASRGQSWGNSPLHF	NA	TRBV27	TRBJ1-6	NA
TGTGCCAGCAGCTTATTAAAGGGGCCGACGGGTGAGCAGTTCTTC	CASSLLKGPTGEQFF	NA	TRBV11-3	TRBJ2-1	NA
TGTGCCAGCAGCTTAATGGCCCGAGGCCTGGCGGGGTCAGATACGCAGTATTTT	CASSLMARGLAGSDTQYF	NA	TRBV7-3	TRBJ2-3	NA
TGTGCCATCGGACTTAACTACGAGCAGTACTTC	CAIGLNYEQYF	NA	TRBV10-3	TRBJ2-7	NA
TGTGCCAGCAGTCCCCGGGAGGCCGGGGAAAAACTGTTTTTT	CASSPREAGEKLFF	NA	TRBV6-5	TRBJ1-4	NA
TGTGCCAGCAGCTTAAGCGGGGGAATCCTAGGTGAGCAGTTCTTC	CASSLSGGILGEQFF	TRBD2	TRBV11-3	TRBJ2-1	NA
TGTGCCAGCAGTTTATCAGGACTAGCGGAGCACACAGATACGCAGTATTTT	CASSLSGLAEHTDTQYF	TRBD2	TRBV28	TRBJ2-3	NA
TGTGCCAGCTCATCAGACAGGGCAAGCGGGAGAGAGGAGCAGTACTTC	CASSSDRASGREEQYF	NA	TRBV18	TRBJ2-7	NA
TGTGCCAGCAGCCACCGGGAGGTGTACTTC	CASSHREVYF	TRBD2	TRBV3-1/TRBV3-2	TRBJ2-5	few
TGTGCCAGCAGCTTGCGGACTAGCGGGAGGTGGGAGACCCAGTACTTC	CASSLRTSGRWETQYF	TRBD2	TRBV5-6	TRBJ2-5	NA
TGCGCCAGCAGCTTCGGGGACACCCGGAACACTGAAGCTTTCTTT	CASSFGDTRNTEAFF	NA	TRBV5-1	TRBJ1-1	NA
TGTGCCAGCAGCCAAGACCCCAGGACTAGCGGGAGCACAGATACGCAGTATTTT	CASSQDPRTSGSTDTQYF	TRBD2	TRBV3-1/TRBV3-2	TRBJ2-3	NA
TGTGCCAGCAGCAAAGTCGGTGGCTCCTACGAGCAGTACTTC	CASSKVGGSYEQYF	NA	TRBV21-1	TRBJ2-7	NA
TGTGCCAGCAGTTTTGGACGGACAGGGGGCGCGTACGAGCAGTACTTC	CASSFGRTGGAYEQYF	TRBD1	TRBV28	TRBJ2-7	NA
TGTGCCAGCACAAGCCGGGGGGGGACGAACTATGGCTACACCTTC	CASTSRGGTNYGYTF	NA	TRBV19	TRBJ1-2	NA
TGTGCCAGCATCCGGACAGGGGGTTGGCAGGGGATTGGCTACACCTTC	CASIRTGGWQGIGYTF	TRBD1	TRBV2	TRBJ1-2	NA
TGTGCCAGCAGTGAAGAGGCCCCCCGAGGTCAGCCCCAGCATTTT	CASSEEAPRGQPQHF	NA	TRBV2	TRBJ1-5	NA
TGTGCCAGCAGTATCACGGGACAGACGATTAATGAAAAACTGTTTTTT	CASSITGQTINEKLFF	TRBD1	TRBV27	TRBJ1-4	NA
TGTGCCAGTGCCCCACGGGCTAGCGGGGGAAATGAGCAGTTCTTC	CASAPRASGGNEQFF	TRBD2	TRBV19	TRBJ2-1	NA
TGCGCCAGCAGCCACGGGACTCCCCTAGCCACAGATACGCAGTATTTT	CASSHGTPLATDTQYF	NA	TRBV4-1	TRBJ2-3	NA
TGTGCCAGCAGCTTAGGCGGGCAAGAGACCCAGTACTTC	CASSLGGQETQYF	NA	TRBV11-3	TRBJ2-5	NA
TGTGCCAGCAGTCGGACAGGGCAGGGGTATAGCAATCAGCCCCAGCATTTT	CASSRTGQGYSNQPQHF	TRBD1	TRBV27	TRBJ1-5	NA
TGTGCCAGTAGTATAGTGGGGACAGGGGGCGCAACAGGCGAGCAGTACTTC	CASSIVGTGGATGEQYF	TRBD1	TRBV19	TRBJ2-7	NA
TGTGCCAGCAGCCCCCGACTAGCGGGAGTAAGGGAGACCCAGTACTTC	CASSPRLAGVRETQYF	TRBD2	TRBV5-4	TRBJ2-5	NA
TGTGCCAGCAGCTTGCGGGGACTTGAAGAGACCCAGTACTTC	CASSLRGLEETQYF	NA	TRBV7-9	TRBJ2-5	few
TGTGCCAGCAAAGCGGGAGGGCCTCACGAGCAGTACTTC	CASKAGGPHEQYF	TRBD2	TRBV27	TRBJ2-7	NA
TGTGCCAGCACCTCTACCGGGACTAGCAGGGACAATGAGCAGTTCTTC	CASTSTGTSRDNEQFF	TRBD2	TRBV28	TRBJ2-1	once
TGTGCCAGCAGCGAAGCACCATCAGATACGCAGTATTTT	CASSEAPSDTQYF	NA	TRBV9	TRBJ2-3	NA
TGTGCCAGCAGCGAGGATAATGAGCAGTTCTTC	CASSEDNEQFF	NA	TRBV5-4	TRBJ2-1	NA
TGTGCCAGCAGGTCACCCTATAGCAATCAGCCCCAGCATTTT	CASRSPYSNQPQHF	NA	TRBV6-5	TRBJ1-5	NA
TGTGCCAGCAGCCCCCGACAGGGAGATCAGGAGACCCAGTACTTC	CASSPRQGDQETQYF	TRBD1	TRBV11-1	TRBJ2-5	NA
TGTGCCAGCAGTGATTTTACGTCGGGGGGAAGGACTGAAGCTTTCTTT	CASSDFTSGGRTEAFF	NA	TRBV6-1	TRBJ1-1	once
TGTGCCAGCAGCGACCCAGCGGGAGGGATAAACACCGGGGAGCTGTTTTTT	CASSDPAGGINTGELFF	TRBD2	TRBV9	TRBJ2-2	NA
TGTGCCAGCAGTTTAGGGGCAGGGTCCCAAAATCAGCCCCAGCATTTT	CASSLGAGSQNQPQHF	NA	TRBV28	TRBJ1-5	NA